This T cell receptor (beta chain) is drawn from a study of T cells in Graves' hyperthyroidism and ophthalmopathy (dated by TCRdb to about 2019). Background on the whole study: Peripheral blood was sampled at the time of initial diagnosis, prior to any treatment. The 95 to 100 discovery patients were randomly split 7:3 into training and test sets. An independent validation cohort of around 19 hyperthyroidism patients and approximately 15 patients who later progressed to ophthalmopathy tested prospective prediction of ophthalmopathy. Once sampling was done, hyperthyroidism patients were given methimazole at a starting dose of 30 mg daily, whereas ophthalmopathy patients were given high-dose intravenous methylprednisolone. To identify TCR V-J signatures that set the groups apart, the researchers used a discovery cohort of 100 patients, made up of 43 with Graves' ophthalmopathy and some 60 with stable Graves' hyperthyroidism. In addition, the study compared T-cell repertoires in thyroid tissue and in blood from about six Graves' hyperthyroidism patients. The paper reports TCR Vbeta CDR3 sequencing of over 120 peripheral blood samples: under 45 ophthalmopathy, under 85 hyperthyroidism and around 17 progressor patients. What the study reported, not specific to this receptor: In validation, the model predicted progression to ophthalmopathy a median of about 5.9 months before onset, with roughly 68% sensitivity and 72.22% specificity. No statistical method was used to set the sample size in advance, and investigators knew the group allocation. Most expanded thyroid clonotypes (frequency above 0.001) were also detected in blood, suggesting blood repertoires may reflect thyroid immune responses. A 13 V-J signature model separated ophthalmopathy from stable hyperthyroidism, with over 85% sensitivity and roughly 81% specificity in cross-validation and 80%/75% in testing.

The TCR beta CDR3 regions were amplified from the RNA transcripts. The TCR CDR3 was subjected to a first round of RT-PCR using the HTBI primer set and the Qiagen OneStep RT-PCR kit. The libraries were constructed in a second round of multiplex PCR and then size-selected and purified. Sequencing of the libraries was done on an Illumina HiSeq2000 using paired-end 100 bp reads. The study's processing was this. Raw data were processed with SOAPnuke, discarding reads with adapters, uncalled bases, mean Phred below 15, or no exact constant-primer or identifier match. COPE v1.2.5 was used to merge high-quality paired reads, and clonotypes were defined as unique nucleotide sequences. MiTCR v1.1 was used to align the clonotypes against IMGT TRBV, TRBD and TRBJ reference segments. Only V-J combinations with frequency above 0.0001, covering 99% to 99.2% of repertoires, were analysed. The TCS score was defined as F50 (clonal expansion) divided by E x V (chaos), with BLOSUM62-based TCRdist calculated between CDR3 peptides within each V-J. Welch's t-statistics and random forest reduced 450 to 600 V-J features to 13, which were used in a naive Bayes classifier (R e1071). TCRdb reworked the public reads: Q25 trimming with fastp, MiXCR clone assembly, productive beta chains retained. Duplicate CDR3 protein sequences are folded into a single record with the most common DNA and genes. TCRdb's processing, not the authors', yielded these V and J calls. The sample includes hundreds of thousands of distinct CDR3 sequences, with less than 25% observed a single time. 30% to 40% of the sample rests with the top ten.

In the ophthalmopathy patients, disease was moderately to severely active, with a Clinical Activity Score of 3 or more, a NOSPECS grade of 4 or more, and a duration of less than 3 months. Exclusion was applied to patients with uncontrolled infections, other autoimmune diseases, pregnancy or lactation. Diagnoses relied on clinical symptoms, serum thyroxine and TRAb, thyroid ultrasound and orbital computed tomography. PBMCs were isolated from more than 9 ml of fresh peripheral blood by Ficoll-Paque density gradient centrifugation. Total RNA was extracted using Trizol reagent, and RNA quality was assessed on an Agilent 2100 Bioanalyzer. The CDR3 sequence holds 14 residues, the cysteine and phenylalanine included. Only CDR3 DNA remains: 42 bases, in frame from the first base. From a lookup of the germline V gene, CDR1 and CDR2 are SGHVS and FQNEAQ. V was cut back by 5 bases and J by 5 bases, leaving a gap of 13 bases between them.

This clonotype has a count of ten or more. No antigen is known for it. Base qualities are not at hand, and no much larger clone is one base apart. The TCR sequence derives from a man aged 25 to 40 with Graves' ophthalmopathy. The sequenced sample consisted of blood. In this chain, TRBV7-8 is recombined with TRBJ1-5, with a weak D call of TRBD1 (5 bases match). The sequence in DNA is TGTGCCAGCAGCATCGACAGTCGACATCAGCCCCAGCATTTT. The translation is CASSIDSRHQPQHF.